The following is a TCR beta chain sequence with its context. Its antigen is not yet known. The input lacks base qualities; no much larger clone sits a single base away. The data stem from a study of blood T cells in healthy people across ages (dated by TCRdb to the mid-2010s). For the wider study: Template switching captured roughly one uniquely barcoded TCR beta cDNA molecule per two T cells in model experiments. Two additional independent replicas of 1 million unique cDNA reads from the same blood draw were analyzed for two donors (one aged 18 to 29 and one aged 80 or older). Donors were grouped into four age groups: young (average approximately 15 years), middle-aged (39), aged (approximately 67) and long-lived (about 90). The study measured age-related changes in TCR beta repertoire diversity using deep sequencing normalized with unique cDNA molecular identifiers. The paper's findings and limits, for the study overall: Since profiling was done on bulk unsorted PBMCs, naive and antigen-experienced compartments could not be conclusively compared. The CMV infection status of donors was not known, potentially confounding age-related changes in expanded clonotypes. There was a strong correlation between observed TCR beta diversity and the percentage of naive T cells measured by flow cytometry. Observed TCR beta diversity per million T cells fell roughly linearly with age, and a significant reduction was already apparent by age roughly 40. Compared with the aged group, more naive CD4+ T cells, fewer expanded clones and increased TCR diversity were shown by the long-lived group, suggesting age selection. Estimates of total diversity based on one million sequenced T cells were considered lower bounds and underestimates.

Trimming takes 1 base from V and 6 bases from J, and the germline ends sit 8 bases apart. Per the germline V gene (reference sequence), SEHNR is the CDR1 and FQNEAQ is the CDR2. The CDR3, cysteine through phenylalanine, is 13 amino acids long. Of the read, only the CDR3 DNA is kept; its 39 bases are in frame from base 1. The library was built by means of 5' RACE. Instrument used: Illumina HiSeq 2500. A second 7 to 11 cycle PCR used a sample-barcoded 5' primer and a J-beta primer mix. A template-switch 5' adaptor carrying 12 random nucleotides introduced a unique molecular identifier onto each TCR beta cDNA molecule. Each sample yielded at least 3 million CDR3-containing paired-end reads. The Mint cDNA synthesis kit, primed by a TRBC-specific oligonucleotide, was used to synthesize first-strand cDNA from all RNA. Following uracil-DNA glycosylase treatment, all cDNA underwent a first 18-cycle PCR with the universal primers M1SS and BC2_uni_R. Regarding the original processing steps: For normalization, 1 million high-quality reads were randomly selected from each sample, with every read carrying a distinct molecular identifier. Reads sharing molecular identifiers were discarded rather than binned into consensus sequences. MiTCR, run with a Q25 quality threshold and the strictest error-elimination algorithm, handled CDR3 identification, clonotype clustering and error correction. Lower-bound total TCR beta diversity was estimated with a nonparametric unseen species model using Euler transformation. The raw public reads went through TCRdb reprocessing: fastp at Q25, MiXCR clone calling, in-frame beta chains kept. Rows merge per CDR3 protein into single entries with the most common DNA and genes. The V and J calls shown here were made by TCRdb, not taken from the authors' results. This sample holds 800,000 to 1,300,000 distinct CDR3 sequences; around 27% were observed only once. The top ten clones comprise around 0.75% of the sample.

Donors were a few dozen systemically healthy Caucasian individuals from Russia aged 6 to 90 years. Each donor gave around 9 milliliters of peripheral blood, collected into EDTA-treated Vacutainer tubes. Ficoll-Paque density-gradient centrifugation was used to isolate PBMCs, with at least 6 million per sample. Total RNA was extracted from PBMCs with Trizol reagent, with at least 6 micrograms obtained per sample. The percentages of naive CD45RAhigh/CD27high T cells were determined by flow cytometry on a PBMC aliquot from every donor. These same records also appear under a second study, on T cells of mothers and their children. The second source states: Donors were nine systemically healthy Caucasian individuals: three mothers and their six children. cDNA synthesis used all of the extracted RNA, with 1.5 ug of RNA in each 15 ul reaction. In the second PCR, the M1S primer added sample barcodes and 2-4 random nucleotides. More than 8 million TCR beta CDR3 reads were obtained from each mother, and roughly 3 million reads were obtained from each child. Thymic selection similarly shapes TCR recombination output in related and unrelated pairs, with minor effect from inherited differences. Normalized repertoire overlap in related mother-child pairs was always slightly higher than in unrelated mother-child pairs, but the difference was never significant. With a sensitivity of approximately 100 clones per million clonotypes, no persistent microchimeric T cell clones were detected. To look for features that set related mother-child pairs apart from unrelated individuals, the researchers ran deep NGS to compare the TCR beta repertoires of mothers and children. The mean age was 40 +/- 4 years for the mothers and around 10 +/- 4 years for the children. After adapter ligation was performed with NEBNext reagents, the libraries were sequenced on an Illumina HiSeq 2000 with 100+100 nt paired-end reads. Mother and child libraries were prepared a month apart and sequenced in separate runs to prevent cross-contamination. Between roughly 450,000 and 2,200,000 distinct TCR beta clonotypes were identified per donor. Naive TCR beta clonotypes were estimated from low-frequency clonotypes matched to each donor's FACS-determined naive share, without sorting.

The sequencing input was blood. The chain uses TRBV7-9 and TRBJ2-3; the D gene is not confidently resolved. This sequence was found in a girl aged 2 to 10 in good health. The CDR3 reads CASSLVRIDTQYF. The bases read TGTGCCAGCAGCTTAGTCCGGATTGATACGCAGTATTTT. With the rest looked up from the reference TRBV7-9 and TRBJ2-3 genes rather than sequenced, the full variable domain is DTGVSQNPRHKITKRGQNVTFRCDPISEHNRLYWYRQTLGQGPEFLTYFQNEAQLEKSRLLSDRFSAERPKGSFSTLEIQRTEQGDSAMYLCASSLVRIDTQYFGPGTRLTVL.